The rows below give T cell receptor beta chains drawn from one sample of a study of somatic mutations in T cells in chronic GVHD. Assay used: immunoSEQ multiplex PCR; TCRdb lists only in-frame clones, some missing. In the table there are fewer than 2,000 clones, approximately 63% of which are singletons. Sequencing was done on a sample of CD8+ T cells from blood. All receptors come from a male patient between 45 and 59 years old with chronic graft-versus-host disease. Some T cells may have come from the graft donor. The CDR3 runs from the conserved cysteine through the conserved F or W. Fields, in order: clone size, D gene, V gene, J gene, CDR3 protein, CDR3 DNA. A D gene is named only where the DNA matches it firmly. The listing skips clone size in some rows; elsewhere it reads once, few, many or a size class.

clone size: medium-sized; D gene: -; V gene: TRBV9; J gene: TRBJ2-1; CDR3 protein: CASSTDSYNEQFF; CDR3 DNA: TGTGCCAGCAGCACGGACAGTTACAATGAGCAGTTCTTC
clone size: -; D gene: TRBD2; V gene: TRBV6-1; J gene: TRBJ2-7; CDR3 protein: CASSAGTSGPYEQYF; CDR3 DNA: TGTGCCAGCAGCGCCGGGACTAGCGGACCATACGAGCAGTACTTC
clone size: -; D gene: TRBD1; V gene: TRBV25-1; J gene: TRBJ2-7; CDR3 protein: CASGGQAYEQYF; CDR3 DNA: TGTGCCAGCGGGGGACAGGCCTACGAGCAGTACTTC
clone size: -; D gene: -; V gene: TRBV27; J gene: TRBJ2-7; CDR3 protein: CASSLGGEGYEQYF; CDR3 DNA: TGTGCCAGCAGTTTGGGGGGAGAAGGGTACGAGCAGTACTTC
clone size: -; D gene: TRBD2; V gene: TRBV7-9; J gene: TRBJ2-1; CDR3 protein: CASSLLAGGRFYNEQFF; CDR3 DNA: TGTGCCAGCAGCTTACTAGCGGGGGGGCGATTCTACAATGAGCAGTTCTTC
clone size: few; D gene: TRBD1; V gene: TRBV10-2; J gene: TRBJ1-1; CDR3 protein: CASRDRVNTEAFF; CDR3 DNA: TGCGCCAGCAGGGACAGGGTGAACACTGAAGCTTTCTTT
clone size: -; D gene: TRBD1; V gene: TRBV5-4; J gene: TRBJ1-4; CDR3 protein: CASSHSRGQGEKLFF; CDR3 DNA: TGTGCCAGCAGCCATTCCAGGGGGCAGGGTGAAAAACTGTTTTTT
clone size: few; D gene: -; V gene: TRBV4-1; J gene: TRBJ2-1; CDR3 protein: CASSQDRIRSGEEFNEQFF; CDR3 DNA: TGCGCCAGCAGCCAAGATAGGATCCGTAGCGGAGAAGAGTTCAATGAGCAGTTCTTC
clone size: -; D gene: -; V gene: TRBV2; J gene: TRBJ2-1; CDR3 protein: CATHPPAGWSEQFF; CDR3 DNA: TGTGCCACCCATCCGCCGGCAGGGTGGAGTGAGCAGTTCTTC
clone size: -; D gene: -; V gene: TRBV13; J gene: TRBJ2-5; CDR3 protein: CASSLGQQETQYF; CDR3 DNA: TGTGCCAGCAGCTTAGGGCAGCAAGAGACCCAGTACTTC
clone size: -; D gene: TRBD2; V gene: TRBV2; J gene: TRBJ2-7; CDR3 protein: CASRFPGLAGHYEQYF; CDR3 DNA: TGTGCCAGCAGGTTCCCGGGACTAGCGGGCCACTACGAGCAGTACTTC
clone size: -; D gene: -; V gene: TRBV6-1; J gene: TRBJ1-3; CDR3 protein: CASSTDTYSGNTIYF; CDR3 DNA: TGTGCCAGCAGTACGGACACCTACTCTGGAAACACCATATATTTT
clone size: -; D gene: -; V gene: TRBV6-5; J gene: TRBJ1-1; CDR3 protein: CASSYSAGFGAFF; CDR3 DNA: TGTGCCAGCAGTTACTCGGCGGGGTTCGGAGCTTTCTTT
clone size: -; D gene: -; V gene: TRBV6-6; J gene: TRBJ2-5; CDR3 protein: CASSVTDQETQYF; CDR3 DNA: TGTGCCAGCAGTGTGACAGACCAAGAGACCCAGTACTTC
clone size: -; D gene: -; V gene: TRBV10-3; J gene: TRBJ1-2; CDR3 protein: CAISESTGAPFYGYTF; CDR3 DNA: TGTGCCATCAGTGAGTCGACTGGGGCACCCTTCTATGGCTACACCTTC
clone size: few; D gene: -; V gene: TRBV9; J gene: TRBJ2-1; CDR3 protein: CASSVDGLSYNEQFF; CDR3 DNA: TGTGCCAGCAGCGTAGACGGACTATCATACAATGAGCAGTTCTTC
clone size: -; D gene: TRBD1; V gene: TRBV13; J gene: TRBJ2-5; CDR3 protein: CASSLGYGQGGQETQYF; CDR3 DNA: TGTGCCAGCAGCTTAGGCTACGGACAGGGGGGTCAAGAGACCCAGTACTTC
clone size: -; D gene: -; V gene: TRBV29-1; J gene: TRBJ2-7; CDR3 protein: CSVTGYEQYF; CDR3 DNA: TGCAGCGTTACAGGGTACGAGCAGTACTTC
clone size: -; D gene: TRBD2; V gene: TRBV7-3; J gene: TRBJ2-1; CDR3 protein: CASSPTSGRDHEQFF; CDR3 DNA: TGTGCCAGCAGCCCGACTAGCGGGAGGGACCATGAGCAGTTCTTC
clone size: -; D gene: -; V gene: TRBV6-5; J gene: TRBJ2-7; CDR3 protein: CASSSFTAGYEQYF; CDR3 DNA: TGTGCCAGCAGTTCCTTTACCGCGGGGTACGAGCAGTACTTC
clone size: -; D gene: -; V gene: TRBV9; J gene: TRBJ1-4; CDR3 protein: CASSPQGGTNEKLFF; CDR3 DNA: TGTGCCAGCAGCCCGCAGGGTGGAACTAATGAAAAACTGTTTTTT
clone size: hyperexpanded; D gene: -; V gene: TRBV27; J gene: TRBJ2-2; CDR3 protein: CASSRENTGELFF; CDR3 DNA: TGTGCCAGCAGTCGGGAAAACACCGGGGAGCTGTTTTTT
clone size: few; D gene: -; V gene: TRBV15; J gene: TRBJ2-4; CDR3 protein: CATSPLGRGMGKNIQYF; CDR3 DNA: TGTGCCACCAGCCCCCTAGGCCGGGGGATGGGCAAAAACATTCAGTACTTC
clone size: -; D gene: TRBD1; V gene: TRBV7-8; J gene: TRBJ2-5; CDR3 protein: CASSFGTGDRETQYF; CDR3 DNA: TGTGCCAGCAGCTTCGGGACAGGGGATCGAGAGACCCAGTACTTC
clone size: -; D gene: TRBD1; V gene: TRBV27; J gene: TRBJ1-2; CDR3 protein: CASSGRQGAMHGYTF; CDR3 DNA: TGTGCCAGCAGCGGAAGACAGGGGGCGATGCATGGCTACACCTTC
clone size: -; D gene: -; V gene: TRBV28; J gene: TRBJ1-1; CDR3 protein: CAYTPGTSNTEAFF; CDR3 DNA: TGTGCCTACACCCCCGGGACATCGAACACTGAAGCTTTCTTT
clone size: -; D gene: -; V gene: TRBV19; J gene: TRBJ2-1; CDR3 protein: CASSIPSARGSSYNEQFF; CDR3 DNA: TGTGCCAGTAGTATACCCTCAGCCCGGGGGAGCTCCTACAATGAGCAGTTCTTC
clone size: few; D gene: -; V gene: TRBV6-6; J gene: TRBJ2-1; CDR3 protein: CASRAQVGNEQFF; CDR3 DNA: TGTGCCAGCAGAGCTCAGGTTGGCAATGAGCAGTTCTTC
clone size: medium-sized; D gene: TRBD1; V gene: TRBV5-6; J gene: TRBJ2-5; CDR3 protein: CASSWVGTGQETQYF; CDR3 DNA: TGTGCCAGCAGCTGGGTCGGGACAGGGCAAGAGACCCAGTACTTC
clone size: -; D gene: TRBD1; V gene: TRBV9; J gene: TRBJ2-7; CDR3 protein: CASSGLTGASSYEQYF; CDR3 DNA: TGTGCCAGCAGCGGCCTGACAGGGGCAAGCTCCTACGAGCAGTACTTC
clone size: once; D gene: TRBD2; V gene: TRBV9; J gene: TRBJ2-1; CDR3 protein: CASSVGGSGGSYNEQFF; CDR3 DNA: TGTGCCAGCAGCGTAGGGGGGAGCGGGGGTTCCTACAATGAGCAGTTCTTC
clone size: -; D gene: -; V gene: TRBV7-2; J gene: TRBJ2-5; CDR3 protein: CASSPLGGKGTQYF; CDR3 DNA: TGTGCCAGCAGCCCATTGGGGGGTAAAGGGACCCAGTACTTC
clone size: -; D gene: -; V gene: TRBV7-9; J gene: TRBJ1-1; CDR3 protein: CASSLTEGTEAFF; CDR3 DNA: TGTGCCAGCAGCCTTACAGAGGGCACTGAAGCTTTCTTT
clone size: -; D gene: -; V gene: TRBV27; J gene: TRBJ2-7; CDR3 protein: CASSPLESSRYEQYF; CDR3 DNA: TGTGCCAGCAGTCCCTTGGAGAGTTCTCGGTACGAGCAGTACTTC
clone size: -; D gene: -; V gene: TRBV5-4; J gene: TRBJ1-1; CDR3 protein: CASTHDGGREAFF; CDR3 DNA: TGTGCCAGCACCCACGACGGGGGGCGGGAAGCTTTCTTT
clone size: -; D gene: -; V gene: TRBV5-4; J gene: TRBJ2-3; CDR3 protein: CASTVPDTDTQYF; CDR3 DNA: TGTGCCAGCACCGTCCCAGACACAGATACGCAGTATTTT
clone size: -; D gene: -; V gene: TRBV27; J gene: TRBJ2-7; CDR3 protein: CASSLTGLLHEQYF; CDR3 DNA: TGTGCCAGCAGCCTGACGGGACTCTTACACGAGCAGTACTTC
clone size: -; D gene: -; V gene: TRBV2; J gene: TRBJ2-5; CDR3 protein: CASSGPEQYF; CDR3 DNA: TGTGCCAGCAGCGGTCCGGAGCAGTACTTC
clone size: -; D gene: -; V gene: TRBV19; J gene: TRBJ1-5; CDR3 protein: CASSISSPNQPQHF; CDR3 DNA: TGTGCCAGTAGTATTTCTAGCCCTAATCAGCCCCAGCATTTT
clone size: -; D gene: -; V gene: TRBV6-1; J gene: TRBJ1-1; CDR3 protein: CASSEGRENTEAFF; CDR3 DNA: TGTGCCAGCAGTGAAGGCCGCGAGAACACTGAAGCTTTCTTT
clone size: medium-sized; D gene: -; V gene: TRBV19; J gene: TRBJ1-3; CDR3 protein: CASRASGSSSGNTIYF; CDR3 DNA: TGTGCCAGTAGGGCTTCGGGAAGCTCCTCTGGAAACACCATATATTTT
clone size: -; D gene: -; V gene: TRBV4-1; J gene: TRBJ1-5; CDR3 protein: CASSQAGNQPQHF; CDR3 DNA: TGCGCCAGCAGCCAAGCGGGGAATCAGCCCCAGCATTTT
clone size: -; D gene: TRBD2; V gene: TRBV11-2; J gene: TRBJ2-7; CDR3 protein: CASSLGLAGYEQYF; CDR3 DNA: TGTGCCAGCAGCTTAGGACTAGCGGGCTACGAGCAGTACTTC
clone size: -; D gene: -; V gene: TRBV9; J gene: TRBJ2-7; CDR3 protein: CASSEDDSSYEQYF; CDR3 DNA: TGTGCCAGCAGCGAGGACGACAGTTCCTACGAGCAGTACTTC
clone size: -; D gene: TRBD2; V gene: TRBV4-2; J gene: TRBJ2-7; CDR3 protein: CASSQGTSGAYEQYF; CDR3 DNA: TGTGCCAGCAGCCAAGGGACTAGCGGGGCCTACGAGCAGTACTTC
clone size: -; D gene: -; V gene: TRBV9; J gene: TRBJ2-5; CDR3 protein: CASSLGTYVNQETQYF; CDR3 DNA: TGTGCCAGCAGCCTCGGGACATATGTAAACCAAGAGACCCAGTACTTC
clone size: -; D gene: -; V gene: TRBV5-4; J gene: TRBJ2-7; CDR3 protein: CASSEAQGSEQYF; CDR3 DNA: TGCGCCAGCAGCGAAGCACAGGGTAGCGAGCAGTACTTC
clone size: -; D gene: -; V gene: TRBV9; J gene: TRBJ2-1; CDR3 protein: CASSVVSGVPYNEQFF; CDR3 DNA: TGTGCCAGCAGCGTAGTGAGCGGAGTCCCTTACAATGAGCAGTTCTTC
clone size: large; D gene: -; V gene: TRBV5-4; J gene: TRBJ2-1; CDR3 protein: CASSQLDSYNEQFF; CDR3 DNA: TGTGCCAGCAGCCAGTTGGACAGCTACAATGAGCAGTTCTTC
clone size: -; D gene: -; V gene: TRBV5-1; J gene: TRBJ1-1; CDR3 protein: CASSLWGGGAFF; CDR3 DNA: TGCGCCAGCAGCTTGTGGGGGGGCGGGGCTTTCTTT
clone size: -; D gene: TRBD2; V gene: TRBV27; J gene: TRBJ2-3; CDR3 protein: CASSLSSGGADTQYF; CDR3 DNA: TGTGCCAGCAGTCTCTCTAGCGGGGGGGCAGATACGCAGTATTTT
clone size: hyperexpanded; D gene: -; V gene: TRBV30; J gene: TRBJ1-1; CDR3 protein: CAYTPGTSNTEAFF; CDR3 DNA: TGTGCCTACACCCCCGGGACATCGAACACTGAAGCTTTCTTT
clone size: medium-sized; D gene: TRBD1; V gene: TRBV4-2; J gene: TRBJ2-7; CDR3 protein: CASSQSTGGYDEQYF; CDR3 DNA: TGTGCCAGCAGCCAATCAACAGGGGGTTACGACGAGCAGTACTTC